This entry lists 2 T cell receptor beta chains sequenced from one sample in a study of response to subunit inactivated influenza vaccine. TCRdb re-analysed the RT-PCR reads in MiXCR, keeping a single row per CDR3 protein. This table holds about 540,000 distinct CDR3 sequences, under 25% found once. The sample was also reused in another study, on T cells expressing NK-cell markers. That study reports: In generating TCR beta cDNA, 5'RACE template switching with UMIs was used.

Sequenced material: CD4+ T cells sorted from PBMCs, taken 11 to 12 days after vaccination. These receptors all stem from a middle-aged man who received an inactivated influenza vaccine.

The V call is TRBV5-8, the J call TRBJ2-3; 9 bases agree with TRBD2. The CDR3 consists of 16 residues. Per germline, CDR1 SGHTS and CDR2 YDEGEE. The V segment lost 2 bases and the J segment 4 bases; nucleotides outside the gene matches: 8. CDR3 in amino acids: CASSFPSSGVADTQYF. The CDR3 coding sequence is TGTGCCAGCAGCTTCCCCTCTAGCGGGGTCGCAGATACGCAGTATTTT.

The CDR3 nucleotides are TGCGCCAGCAGCTTGACCCACAACACAGATACGCAGTATTTT. Protein sequence: CASSLTHNTDTQYF. The chain joins TRBV5-1 to TRBJ2-3; D not certain. Deletions cut 1 base from V and 2 bases from J, with 8 bases between. This CDR3 contains 14 residues. The germline V gene has CDR1 SGHRS and CDR2 YFSETQ.